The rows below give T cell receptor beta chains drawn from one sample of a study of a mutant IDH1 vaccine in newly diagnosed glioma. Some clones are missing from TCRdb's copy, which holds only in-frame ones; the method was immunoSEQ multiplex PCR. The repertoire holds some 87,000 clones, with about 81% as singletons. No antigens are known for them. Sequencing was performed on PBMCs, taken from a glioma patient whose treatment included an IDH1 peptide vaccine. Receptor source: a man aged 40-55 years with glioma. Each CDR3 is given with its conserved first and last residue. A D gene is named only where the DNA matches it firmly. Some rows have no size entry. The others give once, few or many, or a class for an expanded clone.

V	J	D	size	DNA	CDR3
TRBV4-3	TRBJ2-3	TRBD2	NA	TGCGCCAGCAGCCAAGGGACTAGCGGGGGCCGCTACGAACATACGCAGTATTTT	CASSQGTSGGRYEHTQYF
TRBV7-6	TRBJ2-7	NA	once	TGTGCCAGCAGCTTAAACAGACACGGGGGAGAGCAGTACTTC	CASSLNRHGGEQYF
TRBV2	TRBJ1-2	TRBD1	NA	TGTGCCAGCAGGCGAACCGGGACAGGGGTAAACTATGGCTACACCTTC	CASRRTGTGVNYGYTF
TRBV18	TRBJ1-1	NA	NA	TGTGCCAGCTCACCTCACCAGGATGCTGAAGCTTTCTTT	CASSPHQDAEAFF
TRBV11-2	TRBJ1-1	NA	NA	TGTGCCAGCCGTTCTCCAGTCTTCACTGAAGCTTTCTTT	CASRSPVFTEAFF
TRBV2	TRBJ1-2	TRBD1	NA	TGTGCCAGCAGTGAAACTGGGACAGGGAGCGATCGCTATGGCTACACCTTC	CASSETGTGSDRYGYTF
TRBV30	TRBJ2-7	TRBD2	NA	TGTGCCTGGAGTGTACTGGCGGGGGGTCGATACGAGCAGTACTTC	CAWSVLAGGRYEQYF
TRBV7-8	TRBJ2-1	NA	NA	TGTGCCAGCAGCTTAGCCCTAGGGATCGGCGCTGAGCAGTTCTTC	CASSLALGIGAEQFF
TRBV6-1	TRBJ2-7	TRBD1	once	TGTGCCACCGCCGGGACAGGGGCTTACGAGCAGTACTTC	CATAGTGAYEQYF
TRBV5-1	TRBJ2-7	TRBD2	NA	TGCGCCAGCAGCTTGGTGGCGGGGGGGAGCTCCTACGAGCAGTACTTC	CASSLVAGGSSYEQYF
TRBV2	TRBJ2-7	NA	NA	TGTGCCAGCAGTGAAGCGGTGCACTACGAGCAGTACTTC	CASSEAVHYEQYF
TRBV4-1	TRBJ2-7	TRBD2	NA	TGCGCCAGCAGCCAAGAGGGCCGGATAGCGGGGTACTACGAGCAGTACTTC	CASSQEGRIAGYYEQYF
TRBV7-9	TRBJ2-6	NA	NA	TGTGCCAGCAGCTTATCAGGGAGTTCTGGGGCCAACGTCCTGACTTTC	CASSLSGSSGANVLTF
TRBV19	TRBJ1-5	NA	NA	TGTGCCAGTAAACCCGAAGTGGGGGCGAAGCCCCAGCATTTT	CASKPEVGAKPQHF
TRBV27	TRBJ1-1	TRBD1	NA	TGTGCCAGCAGAAAACGACAGGGAGGGTCCCCTGAAGCTTTCTTT	CASRKRQGGSPEAFF
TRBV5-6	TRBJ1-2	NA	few	TGTGCCAGCACCTTGTACGGGGCCTTGAATGGCTACACCTTC	CASTLYGALNGYTF
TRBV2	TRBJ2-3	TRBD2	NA	TGTGCCAGCAAACCGGGACTAGCGTCCCCAGATACGCAGTATTTT	CASKPGLASPDTQYF
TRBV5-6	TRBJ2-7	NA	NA	TGTGCCAGCAGCTTCAGGGGAATCCACGAGCAGTACTTC	CASSFRGIHEQYF
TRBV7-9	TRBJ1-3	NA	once	TGTGCCAGCAGCTTAGCGCAAGCCCCGCTCGGATCCGGAAACACCATATATTTT	CASSLAQAPLGSGNTIYF
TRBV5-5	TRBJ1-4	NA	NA	TGTGCCAGCAGCTTGGCCGTTACAGGGTTAAATGAAAAACTGTTTTTT	CASSLAVTGLNEKLFF
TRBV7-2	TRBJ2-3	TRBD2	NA	TGTGCCAGCAGCCCGGTGGCGGGGGGAAGCACAGATACGCAGTATTTT	CASSPVAGGSTDTQYF
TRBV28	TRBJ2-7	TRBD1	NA	TGTGCCAGCAGTTTAGGACAGGGTACCTACGAGCAGTACTTC	CASSLGQGTYEQYF
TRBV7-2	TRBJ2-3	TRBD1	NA	TGTGCCAGCAGCGCGAGGGCGCAGGGGGCAGATACGCAGTATTTT	CASSARAQGADTQYF
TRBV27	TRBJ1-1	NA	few	TGTGCCAGCAGACCGGGCCCGAACACTGAAGCTTTCTTT	CASRPGPNTEAFF
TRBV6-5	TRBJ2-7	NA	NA	TGTGCCAGCAGTTACTCCAGGGGTGAGTCCTACGAGCAGTACTTC	CASSYSRGESYEQYF
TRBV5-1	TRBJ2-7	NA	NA	TGCGCCAGCAGCCTGGTCGGAAGCTCCTACGAGCAGTACTTC	CASSLVGSSYEQYF
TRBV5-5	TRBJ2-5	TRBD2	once	TGTGCCAGCAGCACCGGACTAGCGGGAGCGCAAGAGACCCAGTACTTC	CASSTGLAGAQETQYF
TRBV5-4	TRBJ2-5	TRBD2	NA	TGTGCCAGCAGCTCAACTCTAGCGGAGGAAGAGACCCAGTACTTC	CASSSTLAEEETQYF
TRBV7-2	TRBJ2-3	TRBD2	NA	TGTGCCAGCAGCCAGGCGGCTCTAGCGGGGGGGACAGATACGCAGTATTTT	CASSQAALAGGTDTQYF
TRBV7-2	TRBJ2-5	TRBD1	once	TGTGCCAGCAGCGGGTGGGACAGGGAAGACGGGGGGACCCAGTACTTC	CASSGWDREDGGTQYF
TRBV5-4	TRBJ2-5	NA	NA	TGTGCCAGCAGCTTCGGACAGAGAGAGACCCAGTACTTC	CASSFGQRETQYF
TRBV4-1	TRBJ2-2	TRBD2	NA	TGCGCCAGCAGCCAAACGCTAGCGGGGAACTACGCCGGGGAGCTGTTTTTT	CASSQTLAGNYAGELFF
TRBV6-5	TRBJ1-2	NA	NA	TGTGCCAGCAGTTACCGCCAGTTGTATGGCTACACCTTC	CASSYRQLYGYTF
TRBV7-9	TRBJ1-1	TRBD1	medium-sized	TGTGCCAGCAGCCTCACTATGGGACAGCAAGCTTTCTTT	CASSLTMGQQAFF
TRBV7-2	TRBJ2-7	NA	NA	TGTGCCAGCAGCTTAGGCAGGGAAGCATACGAGCAGTACTTC	CASSLGREAYEQYF
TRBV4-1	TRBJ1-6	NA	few	TGCGCCAGCAGCCAAGAAGTGAATTCACCCCTCCACTTT	CASSQEVNSPLHF
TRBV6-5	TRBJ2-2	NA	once	TGTGCCAGCGGACCTAGCTTCGCCGGGGAGCTGTTTTTT	CASGPSFAGELFF